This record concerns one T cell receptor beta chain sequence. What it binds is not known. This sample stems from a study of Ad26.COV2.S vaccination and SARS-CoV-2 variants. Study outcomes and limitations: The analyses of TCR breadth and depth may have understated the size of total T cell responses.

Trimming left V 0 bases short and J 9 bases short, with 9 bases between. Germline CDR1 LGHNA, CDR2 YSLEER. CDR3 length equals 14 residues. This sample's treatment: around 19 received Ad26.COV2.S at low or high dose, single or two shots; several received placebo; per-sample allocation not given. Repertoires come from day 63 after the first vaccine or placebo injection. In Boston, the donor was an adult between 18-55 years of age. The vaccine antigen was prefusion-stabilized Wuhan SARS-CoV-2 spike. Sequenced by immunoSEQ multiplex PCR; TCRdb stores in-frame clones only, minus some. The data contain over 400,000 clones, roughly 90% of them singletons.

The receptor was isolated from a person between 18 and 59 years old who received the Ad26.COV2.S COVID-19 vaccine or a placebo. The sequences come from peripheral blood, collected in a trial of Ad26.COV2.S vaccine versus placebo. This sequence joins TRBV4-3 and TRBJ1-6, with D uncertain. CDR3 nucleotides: TGCGCCAGCAGCCAAGATACGGTGACTTCACCCCTCCACTTT. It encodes CASSQDTVTSPLHF.